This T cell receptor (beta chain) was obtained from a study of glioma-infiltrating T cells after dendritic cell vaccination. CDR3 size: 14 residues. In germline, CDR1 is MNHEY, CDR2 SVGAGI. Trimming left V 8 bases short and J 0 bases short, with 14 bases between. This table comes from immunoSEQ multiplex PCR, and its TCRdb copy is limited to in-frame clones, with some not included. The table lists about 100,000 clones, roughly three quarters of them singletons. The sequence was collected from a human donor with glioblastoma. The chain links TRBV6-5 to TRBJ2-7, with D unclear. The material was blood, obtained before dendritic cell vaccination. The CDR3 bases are TGTGCCAGCCGTTCACGGGTCAACTCCTACGAGCAGTACTTC. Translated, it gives CASRSRVNSYEQYF.